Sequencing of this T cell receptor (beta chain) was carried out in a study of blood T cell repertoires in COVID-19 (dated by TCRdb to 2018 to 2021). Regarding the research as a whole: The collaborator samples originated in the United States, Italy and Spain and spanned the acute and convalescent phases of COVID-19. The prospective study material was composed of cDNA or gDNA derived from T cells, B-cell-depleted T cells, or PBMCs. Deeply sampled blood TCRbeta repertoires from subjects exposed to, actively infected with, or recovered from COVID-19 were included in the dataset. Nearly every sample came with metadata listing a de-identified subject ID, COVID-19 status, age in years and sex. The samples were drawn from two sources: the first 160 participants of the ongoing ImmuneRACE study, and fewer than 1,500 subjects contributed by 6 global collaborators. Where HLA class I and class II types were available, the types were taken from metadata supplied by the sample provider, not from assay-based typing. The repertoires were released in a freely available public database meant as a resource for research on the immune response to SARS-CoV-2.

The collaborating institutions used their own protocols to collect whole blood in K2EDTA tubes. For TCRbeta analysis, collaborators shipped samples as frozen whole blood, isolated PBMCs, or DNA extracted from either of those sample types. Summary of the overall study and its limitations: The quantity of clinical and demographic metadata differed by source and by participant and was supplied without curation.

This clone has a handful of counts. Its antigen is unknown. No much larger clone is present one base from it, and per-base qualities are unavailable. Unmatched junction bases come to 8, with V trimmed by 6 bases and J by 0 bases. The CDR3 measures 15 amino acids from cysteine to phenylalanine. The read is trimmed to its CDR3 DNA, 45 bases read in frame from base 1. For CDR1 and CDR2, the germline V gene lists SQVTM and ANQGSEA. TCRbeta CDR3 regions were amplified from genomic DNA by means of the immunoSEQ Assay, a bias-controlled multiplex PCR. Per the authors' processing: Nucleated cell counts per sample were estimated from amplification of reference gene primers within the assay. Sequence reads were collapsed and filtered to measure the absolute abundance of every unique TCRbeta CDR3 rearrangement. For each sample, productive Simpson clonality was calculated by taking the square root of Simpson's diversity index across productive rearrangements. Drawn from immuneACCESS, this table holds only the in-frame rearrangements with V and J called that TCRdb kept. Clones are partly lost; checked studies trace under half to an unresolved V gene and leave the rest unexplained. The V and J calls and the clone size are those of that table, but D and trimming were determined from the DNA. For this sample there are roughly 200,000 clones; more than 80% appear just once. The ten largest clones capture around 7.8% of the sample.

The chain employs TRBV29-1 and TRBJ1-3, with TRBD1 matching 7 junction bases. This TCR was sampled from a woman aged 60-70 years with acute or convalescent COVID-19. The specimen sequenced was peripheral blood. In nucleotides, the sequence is TGCAGCGTCCGGACAGGCACTAGCTCTGGAAACACCATATATTTT. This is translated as CSVRTGTSSGNTIYF.